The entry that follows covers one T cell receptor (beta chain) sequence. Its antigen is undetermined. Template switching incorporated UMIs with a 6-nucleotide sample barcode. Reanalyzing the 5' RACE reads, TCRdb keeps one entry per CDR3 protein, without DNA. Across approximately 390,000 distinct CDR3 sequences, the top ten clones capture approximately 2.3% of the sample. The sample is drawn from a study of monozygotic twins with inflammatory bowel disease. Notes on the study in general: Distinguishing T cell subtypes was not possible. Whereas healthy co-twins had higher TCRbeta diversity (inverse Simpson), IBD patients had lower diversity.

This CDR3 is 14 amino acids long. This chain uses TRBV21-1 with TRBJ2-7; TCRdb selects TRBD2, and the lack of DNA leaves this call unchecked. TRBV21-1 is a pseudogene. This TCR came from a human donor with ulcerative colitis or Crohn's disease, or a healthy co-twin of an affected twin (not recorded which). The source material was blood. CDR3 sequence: CARIHGRESYEQYF.